This T cell receptor beta chain was identified during a study of blood T cells in healthy people across ages. This clonotype was observed a few times. The antigen is unknown. Notes on the study in general: Unknown CMV status may confound age-related changes in expanded clones. Compared with aged donors, long-lived donors showed fewer expanded clones, suggesting selection.

A second PCR, run for about 6 to 11 cycles, used a sample-barcoded 5' primer plus a J-beta primer mix. TCRdb reprocessed the 5' RACE reads with MiXCR, giving one entry per CDR3 protein. The table includes more than 1 million distinct CDR3 sequences, around 45% detected once. The CDR3 has 18 amino acids. Germline V gene lookup returns CDR1 DFQATT and CDR2 SNEGSKA (reference sequence). Sequencing input: blood. The chain recombines TRBV20-1 with TRBJ2-5; TRBD2 aligns across 14 bases. The J call is uncertain, as TRBJ2-7 better fits the DNA end. This receptor was identified in a woman in her sixties in good health. CDR3 DNA: TGCAGTGTCGCCGGTCGGGGACTAGCGGGAGCTAACGTCTACGAGCAGTACTTC. This sequence encodes CSVAGRGLAGANVYEQYF.